This T cell receptor (beta chain) was obtained from a study of identical twins' blood T cells. Findings of the study overall: Twins shared more top CDR3 clonotypes than unrelated donors did.

This CDR3 comprises 13 residues. Germline V gene data show CDR1 as SNHLY and CDR2 as FYNNEI. Trimming stripped 5 bases from V and 11 bases from J, with 16 bases between. Each CDR3 protein is one row after TCRdb ran MiXCR on the 5' RACE reads. The table has 350,000 to 400,000 distinct CDR3 sequences, over 25% seen once. On this clonotype: Antigen unknown.

The sequencing input was PBMCs. The chain employs TRBV2 and TRBJ1-5; D call uncertain. This sequence originates from a woman between 18 and 50 years old in good health. CDR3: CASSLSGLRAQHF. Here the CDR3 DNA reads TGTGCCAGCAGTTTATCGGGCCTCCGGGCCCAGCATTTT.